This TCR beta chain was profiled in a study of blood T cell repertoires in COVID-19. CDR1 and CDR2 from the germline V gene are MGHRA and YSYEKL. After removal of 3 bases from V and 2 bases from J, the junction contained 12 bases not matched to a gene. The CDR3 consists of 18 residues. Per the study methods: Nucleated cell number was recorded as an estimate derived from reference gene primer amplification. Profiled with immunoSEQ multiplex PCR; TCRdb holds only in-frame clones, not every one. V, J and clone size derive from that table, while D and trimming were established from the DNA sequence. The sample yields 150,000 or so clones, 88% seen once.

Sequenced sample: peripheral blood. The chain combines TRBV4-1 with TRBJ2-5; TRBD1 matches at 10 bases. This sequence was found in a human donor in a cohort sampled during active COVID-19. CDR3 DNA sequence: TGCGCCAGCAGCCAGGGGGCCGGGACAGGGGTTAGGCAAGAGACCCAGTACTTC. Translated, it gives CASSQGAGTGVRQETQYF.